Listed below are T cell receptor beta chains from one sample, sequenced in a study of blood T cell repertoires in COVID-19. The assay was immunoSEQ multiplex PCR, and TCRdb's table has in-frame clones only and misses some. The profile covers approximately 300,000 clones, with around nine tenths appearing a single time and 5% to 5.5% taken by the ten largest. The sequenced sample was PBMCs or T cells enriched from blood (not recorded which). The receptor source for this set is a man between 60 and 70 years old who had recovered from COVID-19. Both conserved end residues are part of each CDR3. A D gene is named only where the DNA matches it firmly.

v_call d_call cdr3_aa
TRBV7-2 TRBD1 CASSLTGAVYGYTF
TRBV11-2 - CASSLVWAGYNEQFF
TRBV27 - CASSSSTGFQPQHF
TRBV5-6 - CASTGVHSYNSPLHF
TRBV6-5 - CASSLGPGEQYF
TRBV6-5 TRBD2 CASRTSGSYVDTQYF
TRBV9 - CASSHAPRRDSYNEQFF
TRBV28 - CASSLGVLNTEAFF
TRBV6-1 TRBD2 CASSGTSGGSSYNEQFF
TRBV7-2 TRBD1 CASSLTGVVTYEQYF
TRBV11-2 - CASGTTDTQYF
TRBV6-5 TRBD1 CASRVDRGSYNEQFF
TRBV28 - CASSTGPYEQYF
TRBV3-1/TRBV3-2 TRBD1 CASSRPQGAREKLFF
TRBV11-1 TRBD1 CASSPGTGPMETQYF
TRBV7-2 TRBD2 CASRPPGLARVTEQFF
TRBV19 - CASSISPGSSYEQYF
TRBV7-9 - CASSLNSAGSGNTIYF